One sample yielded the 5 T cell receptor beta chains listed below, sequenced in a study of T cell repertoires in cytomegalovirus infection. Each CDR3 protein gets one entry after TCRdb re-called the reads with MiXCR. The table has about half a million distinct CDR3 sequences, roughly a third seen once. These receptors lack a known antigen. The source was cultured PBMCs, collected from culture after CMV antigen stimulation. The receptors here all came from a human donor in good health (CMV status not recorded). Some clones in this sample may be carry-over from other donors' samples.

This clonotype was seen only a few times. V usage is TRBV28 and J usage is TRBJ2-7; D remains ambiguous. Germline CDR1 MDHEN, CDR2 SYDVKM. The V end was cut by 1 base, the J end by 0 bases, with 10 bases between. There are 15 residues in the CDR3. CDR3 sequence: CASSLLRPNSYEQYF. The CDR3 DNA follows: TGTGCCAGCAGTTTATTGCGACCTAACTCCTACGAGCAGTACTTC.

CDR3 DNA: TGTGCCAGCTGTAGACTAGCGGGAGAAGATACGCAGTATTTT. Translation: CASCRLAGEDTQYF. The rearrangement uses TRBV7-2 and TRBJ2-3; 12 bases are shared with TRBD2. CDR3 length: 14 residues. V lost 8 bases to trimming and J lost 5 bases; unmatched junction nucleotides: 5. Germline V gene lookup returns CDR1 SGHTA and CDR2 FQGNSA.

This clonotype was counted only a few times. J is TRBJ1-1 and V is TRBV7-2; 8 bases match TRBD1. The V gene's germline CDR1 is SGHTA and CDR2 FQGNSA. The CDR3 consists of 14 residues. The junction had 4 bases not matched to a gene; V was cut back by 5 bases and J by 2 bases. The CDR3 sequence: CASSVDRGNTEAFF. As DNA, the CDR3 is TGTGCCAGCAGCGTTGACAGGGGTAACACTGAAGCTTTCTTT.

The rearrangement joins TRBV9 to TRBJ2-3, with no clear D. The CDR3 spans 11 residues. Trimming took off 3 bases at V and 8 bases at J, with 7 bases between the two ends. Looked up from germline, CDR1 is SGDLS and CDR2 is YYNGEE. CDR3 bases: TGTGCCAGCAGCGCCGGTGGTACGCAGTATTTT. Encoded protein: CASSAGGTQYF.

Ten or more counts support this clonotype. V is TRBV12-3 or TRBV12-4 and J is TRBJ1-2; no clear D gene. Trimming cost V 6 bases and J 4 bases, with 12 bases left between them. The CDR3 has 13 amino acids. The CDR3 sequence is CASSVTPPYGYTF. CDR3 in DNA: TGTGCCAGCAGCGTGACACCCCCCTATGGCTACACCTTC.